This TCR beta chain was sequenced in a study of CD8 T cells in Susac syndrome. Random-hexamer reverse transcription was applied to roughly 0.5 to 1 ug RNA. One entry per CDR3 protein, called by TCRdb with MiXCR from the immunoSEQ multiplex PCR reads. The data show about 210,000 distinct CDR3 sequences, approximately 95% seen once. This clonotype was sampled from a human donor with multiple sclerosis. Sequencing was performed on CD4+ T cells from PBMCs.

As DNA, the CDR3 is TGTGCCAGCAGTTGGGGTGGGCCGTCAGATACGCAGTATTTT. It specifies CASSWGGPSDTQYF. The V and J genes are TRBV27 and TRBJ2-3, with D uncertain. CDR3 length: 14 amino acids. V was clipped by 4 bases and J by 4 bases, with 12 bases between them. Germline V gene data show CDR1 as MNHEY and CDR2 as SMNVEV (reference sequence).